Listed below are T cell receptor beta chains from one sample, sequenced in a study of technical replicates of blood from several donors. Sequencing used immunoSEQ multiplex PCR; TCRdb keeps in-frame clones, though not all of them. Of about 69,000 clones in the sample, over 80% are singletons; the top ten hold 4% to 5%. Sequencing was done on a sample of PBMCs. The source is a human donor in good health. Some clones in this sample may be carry-over from other donors' samples. Both conserved end residues are trimmed from each CDR3. Each record gives: clone size, J gene, V gene, CDR3 protein. Clone sizes are given selectively: once, few, many, or a class where the clone is expanded.

clone size: .
J gene: TRBJ2-5
V gene: TRBV7-3
CDR3 protein: AIPLGEVETQY

clone size: .
J gene: TRBJ1-2
V gene: TRBV30
CDR3 protein: AWSVTFQGSNYGYT

clone size: few
J gene: TRBJ1-2
V gene: TRBV4-2
CDR3 protein: ASSQAGVISYGYT

clone size: .
J gene: TRBJ1-5
V gene: TRBV5-8
CDR3 protein: ASSLYGQGWSNQPQH

clone size: .
J gene: TRBJ2-7
V gene: TRBV6-1
CDR3 protein: ASSEDILGSYEQY

clone size: .
J gene: TRBJ2-3
V gene: TRBV5-1
CDR3 protein: ASSSPGTSGGGTDTQY

clone size: .
J gene: TRBJ2-7
V gene: TRBV5-6
CDR3 protein: AANPGRY

clone size: .
J gene: TRBJ2-3
V gene: TRBV6-5
CDR3 protein: ASSYSRGFTDTQY

clone size: .
J gene: TRBJ2-3
V gene: TRBV7-6
CDR3 protein: ASSLGAGTDTQY

clone size: .
J gene: TRBJ2-2
V gene: TRBV5-1
CDR3 protein: ASSSGTSGGAHTGELF

clone size: .
J gene: TRBJ2-3
V gene: TRBV9
CDR3 protein: ASSGGTSGGLSTQY

clone size: .
J gene: TRBJ2-7
V gene: TRBV11-2
CDR3 protein: ASSLAGPTSGSYEQY

clone size: .
J gene: TRBJ2-2
V gene: TRBV9
CDR3 protein: ASSVPDSTGELF

clone size: .
J gene: TRBJ1-2
V gene: TRBV7-9
CDR3 protein: ASSSAGGLYGYT

clone size: once
J gene: TRBJ2-1
V gene: TRBV4-1
CDR3 protein: ASSQAAGAWEQF

clone size: .
J gene: TRBJ2-1
V gene: TRBV4-2
CDR3 protein: ASSQQGYEQF

clone size: .
J gene: TRBJ1-2
V gene: TRBV2
CDR3 protein: ASREQGGHGYT

clone size: .
J gene: TRBJ2-3
V gene: TRBV7-3
CDR3 protein: ASSRSGGGGMAQY

clone size: .
J gene: TRBJ2-1
V gene: TRBV7-6
CDR3 protein: ASSGGTGGLNEQF

clone size: .
J gene: TRBJ2-1
V gene: TRBV21-1
CDR3 protein: ASSLLAGLYNEQF

clone size: .
J gene: TRBJ1-2
V gene: TRBV28
CDR3 protein: ASSFSGGAGYT

clone size: .
J gene: TRBJ1-1
V gene: TRBV6-5
CDR3 protein: ASSRPKGLGGAF